This T cell receptor (beta chain) stems from a study of T cell responses to AZD1222 COVID-19 vaccine. The study, taken as a whole, reports: Variant regions that are unmutated are reportedly the target of nearly half of spike-specific TCRs. Receipt of two AZD1222 doses was followed by a rise in Spike-specific TCR breadth and depth. Most donors were white British, females outnumbered males, and clonal diversity was possibly underestimated.

TCRdb's table, derived via immunoSEQ multiplex PCR, lists solely in-frame clones and lacks some. The profile shows about 83,000 clones, approximately 90% of them singletons. Comment on this clone: The antigen is undetermined.

The CDR3 contains 17 residues. V was pared by 4 bases and J by 4 bases, with 23 bases between. The germline V gene encodes CDR1 SEHNR and CDR2 FQNEAQ (reference sequence). The chain combines TRBV7-9 with TRBJ2-7; TRBD1 or TRBD2 may be the D gene (5 bases each). Sequencing used peripheral blood, obtained on day 0 of AZD1222 vaccination. The sequence was obtained from an adult in good health. CDR3 bases: TGTGCCAGCAGCTCTGGTATCGGGGCCTGGCAGGGATACGAGCAGTACTTC. Protein sequence: CASSSGIGAWQGYEQYF.